The source of this T cell receptor (beta chain) is a study of CD8 T cells in ankylosing spondylitis. The CDR3 consists of 14 residues. V gave up 4 bases and J gave up 0 bases, with 10 bases separating them. Germline V lookup: CDR1 SGDLS, CDR2 YYNGEE. With molecular barcodes, quantitative 5'-RACE was used to make the TCR beta libraries. Each CDR3 protein is one row after TCRdb ran MiXCR on the 5' RACE reads. The data hold approximately 15,000 distinct CDR3 sequences, with approximately 2.8% observed a single time. Points from the study as a whole: Characteristic of ankylosing spondylitis blood, it appeared, was a TCR beta motif comprising several highly homologous variants.

This clonotype occurred many times. Antigen specificity is unknown. This clonotype was sampled from a male donor with ankylosing spondylitis or in good health (not recorded which). This chain links TRBV9 with TRBJ1-1; no clear D. Sample: blood, either unsorted or a sorted T cell fraction (not recorded which). The CDR3 nucleotides are TGTGCCAGCAGCCCCCCCGGGTTGAACACTGAAGCTTTCTTT. It encodes CASSPPGLNTEAFF. The variable domain in full, completed from reference TRBV9 and TRBJ1-1, reads DSGVTQTPKHLITATGQRVTLRCSPRSGDLSVYWYQQSLDQGLQFLIQYYNGEERAKGNILERFSAQQFPDLHSELNLSSLELGDSALYFCASSPPGLNTEAFFGQGTRLTVV.